This T cell receptor (beta chain) is drawn from a study of blood T cell repertoires in COVID-19. Germline CDR1 reads SGHVS; CDR2 reads FQNEAQ. Trimming cost V 2 bases and J 2 bases, with 9 bases left between them. The CDR3 spans 14 residues. Repertoires were generated with immunoSEQ multiplex PCR, while TCRdb's copy carries only in-frame clones and drops some. Among over 120,000 clones listed, approximately 90% were seen once. The source of this sequence is a man aged 55 to 70 with active or convalescent COVID-19. The gene calls are TRBV7-8 and TRBJ1-1; D is undetermined. Sequenced: peripheral blood. DNA of the CDR3: TGTGCCAGCAGCTTACGTTCGGGAAACACTGAAGCTTTCTTT. This encodes CASSLRSGNTEAFF.